Shown below are 2 T cell receptor beta chains from a single sample sequenced in a study of identical twins. Using its own MiXCR run on the 5' RACE reads, TCRdb lists one record per CDR3 protein. The sample lists just under 650,000 distinct CDR3 sequences; about 7.6% were seen once. A further study also used this sample, focusing on yellow fever vaccine responses in identical twins.

The sample taken for sequencing was PBMCs. The source of these receptors is a woman between 18 and 29 years old in good health.

There are many counts of this clonotype. The chain joins TRBV15 to TRBJ1-2, with D unresolved. Germline CDR1 LNHNV, CDR2 YYDKDF (reference sequence). This CDR3 is 12 amino acids long. V lost 3 bases and J 5 bases, leaving 7 bases between the germline ends. CDR3 amino acids: CATSRGIYGYTF. The CDR3 coding sequence is TGTGCCACCAGCAGGGGAATATATGGCTACACCTTC.

The chain employs TRBV6-2 or TRBV6-3 and TRBJ2-3, with 8 bases fitting TRBD2. CDR1 MNHEY and CDR2 SVGEGT come from the germline V gene. V was clipped by 0 bases and J by 4 bases; unmatched bases: 12. The CDR3 runs to 18 residues. The CDR3, as DNA: TGTGCCAGCAGTTACTCGAGCGATAGCGGGACGGGGCCAGATACGCAGTATTTT. It codes for CASSYSSDSGTGPDTQYF.